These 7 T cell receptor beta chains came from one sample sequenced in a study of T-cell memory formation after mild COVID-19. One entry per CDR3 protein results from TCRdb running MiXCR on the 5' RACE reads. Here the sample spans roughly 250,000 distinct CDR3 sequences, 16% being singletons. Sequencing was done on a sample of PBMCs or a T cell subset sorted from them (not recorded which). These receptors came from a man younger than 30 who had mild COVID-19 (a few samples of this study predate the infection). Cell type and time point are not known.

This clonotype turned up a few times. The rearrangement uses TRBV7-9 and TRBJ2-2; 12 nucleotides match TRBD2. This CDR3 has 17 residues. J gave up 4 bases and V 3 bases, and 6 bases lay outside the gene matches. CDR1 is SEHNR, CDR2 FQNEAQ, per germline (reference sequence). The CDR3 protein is CASSFAGTSGLTGELFF. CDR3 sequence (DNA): TGTGCCAGCAGCTTCGCCGGGACTAGCGGGCTCACCGGGGAGCTGTTTTTT.

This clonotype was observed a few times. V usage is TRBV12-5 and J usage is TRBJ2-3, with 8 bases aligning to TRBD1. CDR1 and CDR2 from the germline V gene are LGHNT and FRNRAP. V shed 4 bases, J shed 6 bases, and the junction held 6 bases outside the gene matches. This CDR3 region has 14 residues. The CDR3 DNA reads TGTGCTAGTGGTTCCCAGGGGGCAAGGGATACGCAGTATTTT. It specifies CASGSQGARDTQYF.

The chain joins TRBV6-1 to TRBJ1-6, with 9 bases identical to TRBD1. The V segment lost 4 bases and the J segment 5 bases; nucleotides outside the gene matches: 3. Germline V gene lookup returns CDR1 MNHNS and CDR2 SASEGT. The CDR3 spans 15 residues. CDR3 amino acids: CASSVGQGNNSPLHF. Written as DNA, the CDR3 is TGTGCCAGCAGTGTCGGACAGGGGAATAATTCACCCCTCCACTTT.

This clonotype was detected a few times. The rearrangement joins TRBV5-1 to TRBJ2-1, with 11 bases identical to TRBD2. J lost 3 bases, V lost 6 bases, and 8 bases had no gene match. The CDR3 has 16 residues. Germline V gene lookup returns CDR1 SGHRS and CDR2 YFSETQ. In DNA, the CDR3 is TGCGCCAGCACTAGCGGGGGGACTTCCCACTACAATGAGCAGTTCTTC. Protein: CASTSGGTSHYNEQFF.

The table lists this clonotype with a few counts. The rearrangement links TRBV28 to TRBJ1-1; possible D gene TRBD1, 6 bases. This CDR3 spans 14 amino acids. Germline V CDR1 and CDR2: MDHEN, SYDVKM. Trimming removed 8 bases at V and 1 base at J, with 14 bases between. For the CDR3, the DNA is TGTGCCAGCGGCGGACAGATACAGAACACTGAAGCTTTCTTT. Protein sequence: CASGGQIQNTEAFF. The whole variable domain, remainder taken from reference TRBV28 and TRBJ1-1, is DVKVTQSSRYLVKRTGEKVFLECVQDMDHENMFWYRQDPGLGLRLIYFSYDVKMKEKGDIPEGYSVSREKKERFSLILESASTNQTSMYLCASGGQIQNTEAFFGQGTRLTVV.

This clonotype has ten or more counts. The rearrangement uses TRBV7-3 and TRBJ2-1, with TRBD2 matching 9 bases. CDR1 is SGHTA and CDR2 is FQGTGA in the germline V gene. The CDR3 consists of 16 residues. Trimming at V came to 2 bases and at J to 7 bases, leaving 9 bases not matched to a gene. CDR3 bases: TGTGCCAGCAGCTTATCTAGCGGGGCGAGTATGAATGAGCAGTTCTTC. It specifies CASSLSSGASMNEQFF.

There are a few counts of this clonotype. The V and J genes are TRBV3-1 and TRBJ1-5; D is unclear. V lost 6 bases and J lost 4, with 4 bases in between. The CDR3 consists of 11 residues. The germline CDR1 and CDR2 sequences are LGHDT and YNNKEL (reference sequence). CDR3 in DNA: TGTGCCAGCAGGCTAAATCAGCCCCAGCATTTT. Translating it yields CASRLNQPQHF.